Presented here are 9 T cell receptor beta chains from one specimen sequenced in a study of early T cells in non-severe SARS-CoV-2 infection (dated by TCRdb to the early 2020s). Libraries were prepared through 5' RACE. Sequenced using a NextSeq 500. TCRdb cleaned the public reads at Q25 with fastp, built clones with MiXCR and kept in-frame beta chains. One record per CDR3 amino acid sequence lists the most common genes and DNA. A total of around 64,000 distinct CDR3 sequences appear in this sample, about 11% of them only once. The ten biggest clones cover less than 7% of the sample. Sample: whole blood. Source of these receptors: an adult who was a healthcare worker with PCR-confirmed SARS-CoV-2 infection or an uninfected control (not recorded which).

This clonotype was detected many times. The chain joins TRBV6-1 to TRBJ1-3; D unresolved. The CDR3 extends over 15 amino acids. Deletions cut 6 bases from V and 0 bases from J, with 12 bases between. From germline, CDR1 is MNHNS and CDR2 SASEGT. The CDR3 DNA reads as TGTGCCAGCAGCTACGACAAATTCTCTGGAAACACCATATATTTT. It translates to CASSYDKFSGNTIYF.

This clonotype was recorded many times. The CDR3 here is CASSPPAESETLSSYEQYF. The DNA of the CDR3 is TGTGCCAGCAGCCCCCCAGCGGAGTCTGAGACACTGAGCTCCTACGAGCAGTACTTC. The chain couples TRBV21-1 to TRBJ2-7; TRBD1 reflects the table's D call only, with no check against the DNA. TRBV21-1 is annotated as a pseudogene. The CDR3 contains 19 residues.

This clonotype was picked up many times. V usage is TRBV5-5 and J usage is TRBJ2-5; 11 bases line up with TRBD2. V gave up 5 bases and J gave up 2 bases; unmatched junction bases: 5. Germline-derived CDR1 and CDR2 are SGHKS and YYEKEE (reference sequence). The CDR3 runs 15 residues. CDR3 protein: CASSSIAGGQETQYF. CDR3 nucleotide sequence: TGTGCCAGCAGTTCTATAGCGGGGGGGCAAGAGACCCAGTACTTC.

This clonotype is medium-sized. This chain links TRBV11-2 with TRBJ2-3; no clear D. CDR3 size: 14 residues. Germline values: CDR1 SGHAT, CDR2 FQNNGV. V lost 5 bases to trimming and J lost 3 bases, with 12 bases between them. The CDR3 nucleotides read TGTGCCAGCAGCGTCGTGGGTGCGACAGATACGCAGTATTTT. Translated, it gives CASSVVGATDTQYF.

This clonotype appeared a few times. V is TRBV6-6 and J is TRBJ1-2; D possibly corresponds to TRBD1 (5 bases). Germline CDR1 and CDR2: MNHNY and SVGAGI (reference sequence). The CDR3 is 11 residues long. With 6 bases removed from V and 10 bases from J, the gap between germline ends came to 12 bases. In nucleotides, the CDR3 is TGTGCCAGCAGCCGAGACAGCCTCTACACCTTC. Translated, it gives CASSRDSLYTF.

This clonotype has just a few counts. The chain has TRBV5-1 and TRBJ1-2, with 9 bases matching TRBD1. Germline V gives CDR1 SGHRS, CDR2 YFSETQ. V shed 7 bases, J shed 1 base, and the junction held 2 bases outside the gene matches. The CDR3 loop spans 13 amino acids. The CDR3 reads CASRTGDNYGYTF. The CDR3 DNA follows: TGCGCCAGCCGGACAGGGGATAACTATGGCTACACCTTC.

This clonotype was seen at least ten times. This chain connects TRBV18 to TRBJ1-2; D might be TRBD1 (6 bases). The CDR3 extends over 14 amino acids. V was cut by 6 bases and J by 6 bases, with 17 bases left in between. The germline gives CDR1 KGHSH, CDR2 LQKENI. Here the CDR3 reads CASSLIGGADGYTF. CDR3 sequence (DNA): TGTGCCAGCTCGCTAATCGGGGGCGCGGATGGCTACACCTTC. The full variable domain, completed using reference TRBV18 and TRBJ1-2, is NAGVMQNPRHLVRRRGQEARLRCSPMKGHSHVYWYRQLPEEGLKFMVYLQKENIIDESGMPKERFSAEFPKEGPSILRIQQVVRGDSAAYFCASSLIGGADGYTFGSGTRLTVV.

The table lists this clonotype with many counts. V is TRBV7-2 and J is TRBJ2-7; D is uncertain. V was pared by 10 bases and J by 4 bases, with 20 bases between. CDR1 and CDR2 (germline): SGHTA, FQGNSA. There are 14 residues in the CDR3. This chain's CDR3 is CATKMNRVEYEQYF. The CDR3 DNA is TGTGCCACCAAAATGAATCGGGTGGAATACGAGCAGTACTTC.

This chain connects TRBV24-1 to TRBJ2-3; the D is unclear. The CDR3 consists of 13 residues. From germline, CDR1 is KGHDR and CDR2 SFDVKD. V was clipped by 4 bases and J by 11 bases, with 15 bases between them. CDR3 nucleotides: TGTGCCACCAGTGAACACCTCATCCATTGGCAGTATTTT. This gives the protein CATSEHLIHWQYF.